These T cell receptor beta chains were read from a single sample in a study of T cells in Graves' hyperthyroidism and ophthalmopathy. TCRdb called the multiplex PCR reads again in MiXCR, with one record for every CDR3 protein. The table lists more than 500,000 distinct CDR3 sequences, around 15% of them singletons. Material: blood. The receptors were gathered from a woman under 40 with Graves' ophthalmopathy. CDR3s include the opening cysteine and the closing phenylalanine or tryptophan. The D gene is left open where the match is weak. Rows may omit the clone size; those that give it use once, few, many or a size class.

V gene	J gene	clone size	D gene	CDR3 protein	CDR3 DNA
TRBV28	TRBJ1-5	.	TRBD1	CASSFSTGRDQPQHF	TGTGCCAGCAGTTTTTCGACAGGGCGTGATCAGCCCCAGCATTTT
TRBV2	TRBJ1-6	many	TRBD1	CASKSNRDSSYNSPLHF	TGTGCCAGCAAGTCAAACCGGGACAGCTCCTATAATTCACCCCTCCACTTT
TRBV25-1	TRBJ2-7	few	.	CASSESVRGHPGREQYF	TGTGCCAGCAGTGAATCGGTCAGGGGCCATCCGGGAAGGGAGCAGTACTTC
TRBV7-9	TRBJ2-5	few	TRBD1	CASSLALGQGETQYF	TGTGCCAGCAGCTTAGCGTTGGGACAGGGTGAGACCCAGTACTTC
TRBV10-2	TRBJ1-1	few	.	CASEAGDTEAFF	TGCGCCAGCGAGGCAGGGGACACTGAAGCTTTCTTT
TRBV20-1	TRBJ2-1	many	TRBD2	CSANPTSGQTYNEQFF	TGCAGTGCTAACCCAACTAGCGGGCAGACCTACAATGAGCAGTTCTTC
TRBV4-3	TRBJ2-7	many	.	CASSLFRLSYEQYF	TGCGCCAGCAGCCTGTTCCGGCTCTCCTACGAGCAGTACTTC
TRBV28	TRBJ2-7	.	.	CASRGALRIYEQYF	TGTGCCAGCCGGGGGGCCCTCCGGATCTACGAGCAGTACTTC
TRBV28	TRBJ1-5	few	.	CASVETGINQPQHF	TGTGCCAGCGTAGAAACAGGGATTAATCAGCCCCAGCATTTT
TRBV6-2/TRBV6-3	TRBJ2-1	few	.	CASSYFGYNEQFF	TGTGCCAGCAGTTACTTCGGGTACAATGAGCAGTTCTTC
TRBV19	TRBJ2-2	.	.	CASSMLQRLRVGELFF	TGTGCCAGTAGTATGTTACAGCGCTTAAGGGTTGGGGAGCTGTTTTTT
TRBV11-2	TRBJ2-3	many	.	CASSLRATRDTQYF	TGTGCCAGCAGCTTACGGGCTACACGAGATACGCAGTATTTT
TRBV20-1	TRBJ2-3	many	.	CSARDPGGADTQYF	TGCAGTGCTAGAGATCCGGGGGGCGCAGATACGCAGTATTTT
TRBV12-3/TRBV12-4	TRBJ2-7	many	.	CASMQGIFSYEQYF	TGTGCCAGCATGCAAGGGATTTTTTCCTACGAGCAGTACTTC
TRBV20-1	TRBJ2-7	.	TRBD2	CSARAEGTSGRLDEQYF	TGCAGTGCTAGGGCTGAAGGGACTAGCGGGAGATTGGACGAGCAGTACTTC
TRBV5-1	TRBJ1-2	few	TRBD1	CASSSGQGSSYGYTF	TGCGCCAGCAGCTCGGGACAGGGGTCTTCCTATGGCTACACCTTC
TRBV7-9	TRBJ2-7	few	.	CASSLVLPGTSYEQYF	TGTGCCAGCAGCTTAGTTTTACCAGGGACCTCCTACGAGCAGTACTTC
TRBV29-1	TRBJ2-7	many	.	CSVEIGGGSEQYF	TGCAGCGTTGAAATCGGAGGTGGGAGTGAGCAGTACTTC
TRBV19	TRBJ2-7	few	.	CASARDTTYEQYF	TGTGCCAGTGCCAGGGATACTACCTACGAGCAGTACTTC
TRBV7-7	TRBJ2-5	many	.	CASSLGPGAQETQYF	TGTGCTAGCAGCTTAGGGCCGGGGGCCCAAGAGACCCAGTACTTC
TRBV19	TRBJ2-1	.	.	CASIPGGIGPYNEQFF	TGTGCCAGTATCCCAGGGGGGATCGGTCCCTACAATGAGCAGTTCTTC
TRBV4-3	TRBJ2-5	.	.	CASSQDRLPEETQYF	TGCGCCAGCAGCCAAGATAGACTACCCGAAGAGACCCAGTACTTC
TRBV20-1	TRBJ2-7	.	TRBD2	CSARDLGLAGEQYF	TGCAGTGCTAGAGATCTTGGGCTAGCGGGTGAGCAGTACTTC
TRBV30	TRBJ2-7	few	.	CAWSGGNEQYF	TGTGCCTGGAGTGGAGGGAACGAGCAGTACTTC
TRBV28	TRBJ2-3	many	.	CASSSSRGAGTDTQYF	TGTGCCAGCAGTTCCTCTCGGGGGGCCGGCACAGATACGCAGTATTTT
TRBV30	TRBJ1-1	many	.	CAWSVSRKMKNTEAFF	TGTGCCTGGAGTGTATCCCGGAAAATGAAAAACACTGAAGCTTTCTTT
TRBV27	TRBJ1-6	many	.	CASSLSRVDNSPLHF	TGTGCCAGCAGTTTATCCAGGGTTGATAATTCACCCCTCCACTTT
TRBV29-1	TRBJ1-1	few	.	CSVGGINTEAFF	TGCAGCGTTGGAGGGATTAACACTGAAGCTTTCTTT
TRBV6-9	TRBJ2-2	.	.	CASSYRSGELFF	TGTGCCAGCAGTTACCGTTCCGGGGAGCTGTTTTTT
TRBV29-1	TRBJ2-1	.	.	CSVPLRGSFNEQFF	TGCAGCGTTCCTCTTCGGGGTTCTTTCAATGAGCAGTTCTTC
TRBV15	TRBJ1-6	.	.	CATSPQGSSYNSPLHF	TGTGCCACCAGCCCCCAGGGGAGCTCCTATAATTCACCCCTCCACTTT
TRBV28	TRBJ2-2	.	.	CAGNIAGELFF	TGTGCCGGCAATATCGCCGGGGAGCTGTTTTTT
TRBV3-1	TRBJ2-6	few	.	CASRTGPGANVLTF	TGTGCCAGCCGTACAGGGCCCGGGGCCAACGTCCTGACTTTC
TRBV10-3	TRBJ1-2	many	.	CAISESGRGKNYGYTF	TGTGCCATCAGTGAGTCTGGCAGGGGCAAAAACTATGGCTACACCTTC
TRBV6-1	TRBJ1-4	.	.	CASSWGSGEKLFF	TGTGCCAGCAGTTGGGGGTCGGGTGAAAAACTGTTTTTT